This entry describes one TCR beta chain. Its antigen is unknown. This sample is part of a study of T-cell memory formation after mild COVID-19. The study, taken as a whole, reports: Mostly located in CM and EM were contracting CD4+ clones, with contracting CD8+ clones located in EMRA.

5'RACE with constant-segment primers yielded barcoded, UMI-tagged TCR alpha and TCR beta cDNA libraries. TCRdb itself ran the 5' RACE reads through MiXCR, one entry per CDR3 protein. The sample consists of 400,000 or so distinct CDR3 sequences, approximately 20% of them appearing once. The V and J ends lost 4 bases and 7 bases, in that order; junction bases with no gene match: 8. This CDR3 has 14 amino acids. Germline V CDR1 and CDR2: SGHNT, YYREEE (reference sequence). The sample comprised PBMCs or a T cell subset sorted from them (not recorded which). V usage is TRBV5-4 and J usage is TRBJ2-1; 7 bases map to TRBD2. The TCR sequence derives from an adult woman who had mild COVID-19 (a few samples of this study predate the infection). Cell type and time point are not known. Written as DNA, the CDR3 is TGTGCCAGCAGCGGGGGGGGGTCGAGTAATGAGCAGTTCTTC. It specifies CASSGGGSSNEQFF. Complete variable domain (other parts from reference TRBV5-4 and TRBJ2-1): ETGVTQSPTHLIKTRGQQVTLRCSSQSGHNTVSWYQQALGQGPQFIFQYYREEENGRGNFPPRFSGLQFPNYSSELNVNALELDDSALYLCASSGGGSSNEQFFGPGTRLTVL.